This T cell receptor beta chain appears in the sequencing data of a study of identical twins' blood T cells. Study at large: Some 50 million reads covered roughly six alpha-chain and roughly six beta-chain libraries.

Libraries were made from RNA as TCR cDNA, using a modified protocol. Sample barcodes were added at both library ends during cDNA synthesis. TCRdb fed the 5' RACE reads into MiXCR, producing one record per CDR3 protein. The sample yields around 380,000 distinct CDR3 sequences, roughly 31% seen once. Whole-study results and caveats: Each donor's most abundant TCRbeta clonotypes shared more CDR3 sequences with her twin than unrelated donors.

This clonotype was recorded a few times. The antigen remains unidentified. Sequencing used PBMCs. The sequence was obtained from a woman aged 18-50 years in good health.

The CDR3 DNA follows: TGTGCCAGCAGTAACAGGGATCAGCCCCAGCATTTT. Translation: CASSNRDQPQHF. The V and J genes are TRBV3-1 and TRBJ1-5, with D perhaps TRBD1 (6 bases). The germline V gene encodes CDR1 LGHDT and CDR2 YNNKEL (reference sequence). This CDR3 is built from 12 residues. Trimming cost V 6 bases and J 5 bases, with 8 bases left between them. Complete variable domain (other parts from reference TRBV3-1 and TRBJ1-5): DTAVSQTPKYLVTQMGNDKSIKCEQNLGHDTMYWYKQDSKKFLKIMFSYNNKELIINETVPNRFSPKSPDKAHLNLHINSLELGDSAVYFCASSNRDQPQHFGDGTRLSIL.